These 10 T cell receptor beta chains share one sample of origin, sequenced in a study of T cell responses to AZD1222 COVID-19 vaccine. This table comes from immunoSEQ multiplex PCR, and its TCRdb copy is limited to in-frame clones, with some not included. The sample lists about 180,000 clones, approximately 91% occurring once. The sequenced sample was peripheral blood, obtained 28 days after the second AZD1222 dose. The receptors stem from an adult who received the AZD1222 COVID-19 vaccine.

V usage is TRBV4-2 and J usage is TRBJ1-1, with D possibly matching TRBD1 (5 bases). The germline V and J ends were trimmed by 0 bases and 1 base, with 12 bases remaining between them. The CDR3 runs to 16 residues. The V gene's germline CDR1 is LGHNA and CDR2 YNFKEQ. CDR3 sequence reads: CASSQDGEGRNTEAFF. CDR3 DNA sequence: TGTGCCAGCAGCCAAGACGGGGAGGGGAGGAACACTGAAGCTTTCTTT.

V and J are TRBV6-1 and TRBJ2-6; D is undetermined. The CDR3 runs 17 residues. Trimming stripped 2 bases from V and 4 bases from J, with 15 bases between. The germline CDR1 and CDR2 sequences are MNHNS and SASEGT. As DNA, the CDR3 is TGTGCCAGCAGTGAACAAGGCCTTATCTGGGGGGCCAACGTCCTGACTTTC. This encodes CASSEQGLIWGANVLTF.

V usage is TRBV19 and J usage is TRBJ2-1, with D possibly matching TRBD2 (6 bases). CDR3 length: 15 amino acids. V dropped 3 bases and J dropped 6 bases, with 15 bases sitting between them. In germline, CDR1 is LNHDA, CDR2 SQIVND (reference sequence). This CDR3 is CASSMLGLPGNEQFF. Written as DNA, the CDR3 is TGTGCCAGTAGTATGCTGGGACTCCCCGGCAATGAGCAGTTCTTC.

The chain recombines TRBV7-9 with TRBJ2-2, with D possibly TRBD1 on 5 matching bases. The CDR3 consists of 16 residues. Germline CDR1 SEHNR, CDR2 FQNEAQ (reference sequence). V shed 2 bases and J shed 1 base, with 11 bases lying between them. The CDR3 sequence: CASSLQTQGNTGELFF. The CDR3 DNA reads as TGTGCCAGCAGCTTACAGACGCAGGGGAACACCGGGGAGCTGTTTTTT. The whole variable domain, remainder taken from reference TRBV7-9 and TRBJ2-2, is DTGVSQNPRHKITKRGQNVTFRCDPISEHNRLYWYRQTLGQGPEFLTYFQNEAQLEKSRLLSDRFSAERPKGSFSTLEIQRTEQGDSAMYLCASSLQTQGNTGELFFGEGSRLTVL.

The J gene is TRBJ2-5, the V gene TRBV10-3; tentatively, D is TRBD2 (5 bases). CDR1 ENHRY and CDR2 SYGVKD come from the germline V gene. This CDR3 region has 12 residues. Trimming took 6 bases from V and 14 from J, leaving 19 bases between them. In DNA form, the CDR3 reads TGTGCCATCAGGACCACCAGCGGAACTGCTTACTTC. As protein: CAIRTTSGTAYF.

This clone has just one count. This chain joins TRBV19 and TRBJ1-2; no firm D call. Trimming shortened V by 6 bases and J by 4 bases, and 15 bases separated the two germline ends. The length of the CDR3 is 14 residues. Germline CDR1 is LNHDA and CDR2 is SQIVND (reference sequence). CDR3 DNA: TGTGCCAGTAGCCGATCCGGGGAGGTCTATGGCTACACCTTC. Translated, it gives CASSRSGEVYGYTF.

This clone has just one count. The gene calls are TRBV7-3 and TRBJ1-5, with D perhaps matching TRBD1 (6 bases). The germline V gene encodes CDR1 SGHTA and CDR2 FQGTGA. The CDR3 spans 16 residues. Trimming removed 1 base from V and 7 bases from J, with 17 bases in between. This CDR3 reads CASSLIQGRGSQPQHF. As DNA, the CDR3 is TGTGCCAGCAGCTTAATCCAGGGGCGAGGCAGCCAGCCCCAGCATTTT.

This chain joins TRBV9 and TRBJ2-1; no firm D call. The CDR3 loop spans 16 amino acids. Germline loops: CDR1 SGDLS, CDR2 YYNGEE. V was trimmed by 0 bases and J by 2 bases, leaving 12 bases between them. CDR3 sequence reads: CASSVVPVGAYNEQFF. In DNA, the CDR3 is TGTGCCAGCAGCGTAGTCCCTGTAGGTGCCTACAATGAGCAGTTCTTC.

This clone was observed a single time. The chain has TRBV4-1 and TRBJ1-6; no reliable D call. V lost 1 base and J 7 bases, leaving 14 bases between the germline ends. Germline CDR1 MGHRA, CDR2 YSYEKL. The CDR3 extends over 16 amino acids. Here the CDR3 reads CASSQVLAVMNSPLHF. In DNA form, the CDR3 reads TGCGCCAGCAGCCAAGTGCTTGCAGTCATGAATTCACCCCTCCACTTT.

This clone came up once. The chain has TRBV7-3 and TRBJ2-1; 7 bases match TRBD2. The CDR3 has 15 amino acids. Trimming removed 4 bases from V and 4 bases from J; junction bases left unmatched: 7. Germline CDR1 is SGHTA and CDR2 is FQGTGA. The CDR3 sequence: CASSSSGASYNEQFF. CDR3 bases: TGTGCCAGCAGCTCTAGCGGAGCCTCGTACAATGAGCAGTTCTTC.